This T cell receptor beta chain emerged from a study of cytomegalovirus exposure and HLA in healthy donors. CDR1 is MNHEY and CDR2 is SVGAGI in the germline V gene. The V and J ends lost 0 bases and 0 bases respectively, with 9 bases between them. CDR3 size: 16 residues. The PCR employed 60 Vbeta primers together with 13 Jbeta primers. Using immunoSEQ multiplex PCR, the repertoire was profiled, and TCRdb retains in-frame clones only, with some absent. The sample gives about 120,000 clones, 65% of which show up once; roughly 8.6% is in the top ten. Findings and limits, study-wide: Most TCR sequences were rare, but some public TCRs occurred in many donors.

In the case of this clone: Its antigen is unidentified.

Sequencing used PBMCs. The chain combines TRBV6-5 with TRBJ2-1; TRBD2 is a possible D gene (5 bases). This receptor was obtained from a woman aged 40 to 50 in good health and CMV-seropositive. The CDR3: CASSYSQRSSYNEQFF. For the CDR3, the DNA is TGTGCCAGCAGTTACTCGCAGCGGAGCTCCTACAATGAGCAGTTCTTC.